These 5 T cell receptor beta chains were sequenced from one sample in a study of PD-1 blockade in classical Hodgkin lymphoma (TCRdb year 2020). Receptors were amplified or captured by the immunoSEQ multiplex PCR assay. Drawn from immuneACCESS, this table holds only the in-frame rearrangements with V and J called that TCRdb kept. Clones are partly lost; checked studies trace under half to an unresolved V gene and leave the rest unexplained. Within this sample are around 13,000 clones, with approximately 86% of them counted one time only. Together, the top ten hold about 40% of the sample. In light of the paper, this sample's time point label describes: cycle 1 day 1 (C1D1), immediately before nivolumab initiation. All trial patients had relapsed after autologous stem cell transplantation, with cohorts A, B and C differing in prior brentuximab vedotin exposure. The sample was peripheral blood mononuclear cells (PBMCs), taken at baseline. The receptors derive from a human donor with classical Hodgkin lymphoma.

V is TRBV11-2 and J is TRBJ1-2; perhaps TRBD1 as D (5 bases). V was trimmed by 1 base and J by 7 bases, leaving 10 bases between them. There are 13 residues in the CDR3. From germline, CDR1 is SGHAT and CDR2 FQNNGV. The CDR3 DNA follows: TGTGCCAGCAGCTTAGCGCCGGGGGGTGGCTACACCTTC. Protein: CASSLAPGGGYTF.

This clone was counted a single time. This chain links TRBV19 with TRBJ2-7; D gene ambiguous. The CDR3 sequence is 8 residues long. The germline V gene encodes CDR1 LNHDA and CDR2 SQIVND (reference sequence). Trimming shortened V by 7 bases and J by 5 bases, and 0 bases separated the two germline ends. The CDR3, as DNA: TGTGCCAGTAACGAGCAGTACTTC. It yields the protein CASNEQYF.

The chain couples TRBV7-3 to TRBJ2-7, with D perhaps TRBD2 (6 bases). Germline CDR1 reads SGHTA; CDR2 reads FQGTGA. Trimming shortened V by 8 bases and J by 1 base, and 6 bases separated the two germline ends. This CDR3 comprises 11 residues. The CDR3 region is CASGLSYEQYF. The CDR3 DNA sequence: TGTGCCAGCGGACTATCCTACGAGCAGTACTTC.

This clone was seen once. The V and J genes are TRBV18 and TRBJ1-5; 9 bases map to TRBD1. CDR1 and CDR2 (germline): KGHSH, LQKENI. The trim removed 4 bases at V and 0 bases at J, leaving 4 bases unmatched. The CDR3 is made up of 16 amino acids. The CDR3 DNA sequence: TGTGCCAGCTCACGACAGGGGGGTAATAGCAATCAGCCCCAGCATTTT. It encodes CASSRQGGNSNQPQHF.

This sequence joins TRBV5-4 and TRBJ2-1; maybe TRBD2 (6 bases). The CDR3 consists of 16 residues. Per germline, CDR1 SGHNT and CDR2 YYREEE (reference sequence). Deletions cut 0 bases from V and 6 bases from J, with 16 bases between. The CDR3 nucleotides read TGTGCCAGCAGCTTGGGGGGGACTGGGGCACCCAATGAGCAGTTCTTC. Its translation is CASSLGGTGAPNEQFF.